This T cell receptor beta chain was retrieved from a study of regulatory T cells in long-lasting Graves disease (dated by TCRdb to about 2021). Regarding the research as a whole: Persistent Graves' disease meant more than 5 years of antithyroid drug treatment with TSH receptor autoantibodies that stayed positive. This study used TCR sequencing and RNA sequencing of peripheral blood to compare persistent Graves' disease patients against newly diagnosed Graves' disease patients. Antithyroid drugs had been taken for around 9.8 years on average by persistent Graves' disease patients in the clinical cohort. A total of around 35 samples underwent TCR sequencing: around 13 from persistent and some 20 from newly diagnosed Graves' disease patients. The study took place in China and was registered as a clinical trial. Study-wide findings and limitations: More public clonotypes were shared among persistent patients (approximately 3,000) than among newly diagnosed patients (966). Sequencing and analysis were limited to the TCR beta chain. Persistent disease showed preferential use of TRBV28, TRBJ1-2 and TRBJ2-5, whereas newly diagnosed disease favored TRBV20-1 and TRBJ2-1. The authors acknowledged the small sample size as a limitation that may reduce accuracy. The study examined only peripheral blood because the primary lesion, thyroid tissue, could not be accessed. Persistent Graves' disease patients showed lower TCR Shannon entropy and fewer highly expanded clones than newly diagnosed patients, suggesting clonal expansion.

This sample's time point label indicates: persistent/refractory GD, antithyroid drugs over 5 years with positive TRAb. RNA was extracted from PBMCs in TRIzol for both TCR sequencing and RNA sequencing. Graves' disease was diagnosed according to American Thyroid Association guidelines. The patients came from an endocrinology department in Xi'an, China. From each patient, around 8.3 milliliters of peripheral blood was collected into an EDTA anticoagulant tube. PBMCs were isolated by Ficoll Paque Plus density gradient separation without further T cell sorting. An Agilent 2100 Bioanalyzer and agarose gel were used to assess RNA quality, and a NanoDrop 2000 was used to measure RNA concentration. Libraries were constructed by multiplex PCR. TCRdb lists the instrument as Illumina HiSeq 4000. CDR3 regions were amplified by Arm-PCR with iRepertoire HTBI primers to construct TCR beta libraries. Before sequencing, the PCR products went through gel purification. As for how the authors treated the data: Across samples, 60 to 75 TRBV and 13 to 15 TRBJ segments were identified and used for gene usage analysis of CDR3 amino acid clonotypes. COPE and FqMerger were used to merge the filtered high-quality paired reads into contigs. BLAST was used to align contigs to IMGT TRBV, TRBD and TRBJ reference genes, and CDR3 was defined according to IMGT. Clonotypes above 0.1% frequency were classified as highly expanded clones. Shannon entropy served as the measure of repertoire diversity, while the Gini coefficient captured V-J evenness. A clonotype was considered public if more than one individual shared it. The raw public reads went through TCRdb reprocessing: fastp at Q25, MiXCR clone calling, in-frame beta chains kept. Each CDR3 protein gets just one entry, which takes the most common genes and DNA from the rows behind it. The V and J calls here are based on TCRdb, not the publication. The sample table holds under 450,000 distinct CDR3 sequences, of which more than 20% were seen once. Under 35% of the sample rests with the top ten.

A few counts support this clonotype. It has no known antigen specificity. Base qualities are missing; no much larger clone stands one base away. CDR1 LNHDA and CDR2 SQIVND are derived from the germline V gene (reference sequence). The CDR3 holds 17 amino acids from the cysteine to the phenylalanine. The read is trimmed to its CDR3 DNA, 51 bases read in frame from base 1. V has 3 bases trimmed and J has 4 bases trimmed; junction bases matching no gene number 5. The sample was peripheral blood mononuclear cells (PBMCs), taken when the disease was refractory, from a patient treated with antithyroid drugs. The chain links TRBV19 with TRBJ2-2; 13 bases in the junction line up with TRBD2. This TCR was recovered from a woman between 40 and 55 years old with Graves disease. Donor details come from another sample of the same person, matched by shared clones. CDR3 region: CASSIGLAGVSTGELFF. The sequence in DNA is TGTGCCAGTAGTATCGGACTAGCGGGAGTGTCCACCGGGGAGCTGTTTTTT.